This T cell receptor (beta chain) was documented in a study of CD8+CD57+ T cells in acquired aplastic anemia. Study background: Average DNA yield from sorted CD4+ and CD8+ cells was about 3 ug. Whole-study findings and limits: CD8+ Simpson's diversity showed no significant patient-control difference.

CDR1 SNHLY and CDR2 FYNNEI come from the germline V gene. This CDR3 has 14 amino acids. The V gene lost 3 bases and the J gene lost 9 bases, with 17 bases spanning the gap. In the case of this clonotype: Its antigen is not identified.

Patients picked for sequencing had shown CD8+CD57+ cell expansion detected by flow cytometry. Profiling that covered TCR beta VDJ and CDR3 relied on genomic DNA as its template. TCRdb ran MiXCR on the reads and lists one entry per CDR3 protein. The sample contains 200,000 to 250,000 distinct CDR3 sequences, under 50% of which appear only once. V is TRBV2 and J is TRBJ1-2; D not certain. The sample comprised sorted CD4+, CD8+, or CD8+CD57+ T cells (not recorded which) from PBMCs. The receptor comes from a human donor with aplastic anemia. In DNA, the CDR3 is TGTGCCAGCAGTGACGGGGTGCTTAACTGTAGCTACACCTTC. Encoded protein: CASSDGVLNCSYTF.